This TCR beta chain was observed in a study of cytomegalovirus exposure and HLA in healthy donors. CDR1 is MGHRA and CDR2 is YSYEKL in the germline V gene. The CDR3 has 15 residues. V dropped 0 bases and J dropped 8 bases, with 16 bases sitting between them. Use of 60 Vbeta and 13 Jbeta primers characterized the PCR. TCRdb keeps only in-frame clones here, not all; method: immunoSEQ multiplex PCR. The profile shows about 130,000 clones, more than 70% of them singletons. The sample was PBMCs. This TCR came from a young man in good health and CMV-seronegative. The chain uses TRBV4-1 and TRBJ1-2, with D hard to call. This chain's CDR3 is CASSQDLGSLGGYTF. In DNA form, the CDR3 reads TGCGCCAGCAGCCAAGATTTGGGGAGTTTGGGGGGCTACACCTTC.